Listed here are 11 T cell receptor beta chains from one sample, sequenced in a study of PD-1 blockade in classical Hodgkin lymphoma (dated by TCRdb to 2018 to 2020). The time point label, as the study defines it: cycle 4 day 1 (C4D1), after 6 weeks of nivolumab. Relapse after autologous stem cell transplantation had occurred in all trial patients, and cohorts A, B and C were distinguished by prior brentuximab vedotin exposure. The library was obtained by the immunoSEQ multiplex PCR assay. What TCRdb holds here is the immuneACCESS table cut down to in-frame rearrangements. Part of the clones is not present; checked against another copy, under half of the missing clones reflect an unresolved V gene, and the others are unexplained. A total of roughly 50,000 clones appear in this sample, around 90% of them only once. The top ten clones comprise around 14% of the sample. Sequencing was performed on peripheral blood mononuclear cells (PBMCs), taken before the fourth cycle of nivolumab. These receptors all stem from a human donor with classical Hodgkin lymphoma.

The CDR3 protein is CASSGYTGTGFKRYTF. In DNA form, the CDR3 reads TGTGCCAGCAGTGGATACACCGGGACAGGTTTTAAACGCTACACCTTC. The chain employs TRBV25-1 and TRBJ1-2, with 8 bases lining up with TRBD1. There are 16 residues in the CDR3. With V trimmed by 4 bases and J by 9 bases, 16 bases remained unmatched. In germline, CDR1 is MGHDK, CDR2 SYGVNS.

The chain uses TRBV27 and TRBJ2-1; 9 bases line up with TRBD2. CDR3 length equals 17 residues. The V gene end was trimmed by 5 bases and the J gene end by 7 bases; junction bases not matched to a gene: 15. Germline CDR1 reads MNHEY; CDR2 reads SMNVEV (reference sequence). The CDR3 nucleotides are TGTGCCAGCAGTACCGGAACCCGACTAGCGGCGCATAATGAGCAGTTCTTC. It translates to CASSTGTRLAAHNEQFF.

The chain carries TRBV10-3 and TRBJ2-3; 14 nucleotides align to TRBD2. The CDR3 loop spans 14 amino acids. The ends lost 11 bases at V and 8 bases at J; junction bases unmatched: 9. From germline, CDR1 is ENHRY and CDR2 SYGVKD. CDR3 in amino acids: CAAGLGLAGATQYF. Written as DNA, the CDR3 is TGTGCCGCCGGTCTGGGACTAGCGGGAGCTACGCAGTATTTT.

V and J are TRBV4-2 and TRBJ2-1; D is uncertain. The CDR3 is made up of 12 amino acids. Trimming took 0 bases from V and 7 from J, leaving 4 bases between them. Germline V gene data show CDR1 as LGHNA and CDR2 as YNFKEQ. CDR3 protein: CASSQDLNEQFF. As DNA, the CDR3 is TGTGCCAGCAGCCAAGATCTTAATGAGCAGTTCTTC.

V and J are TRBV7-2 and TRBJ2-1; the D gene is possibly TRBD2 (5 bases). The CDR3 is 18 amino acids. V lost 1 base to trimming and J lost 4 bases, with 20 bases between them. Germline values: CDR1 SGHTA, CDR2 FQGNSA. CDR3 in DNA: TGTGCCAGCAGCTTAGTGGATCTGGGAGACAATTTTTACAATGAGCAGTTCTTC. Translating it yields CASSLVDLGDNFYNEQFF.

This chain uses TRBV7-9 with TRBJ2-3; D not resolved. Trimming removed 5 bases from V and 4 bases from J, with 7 bases in between. The CDR3 is made up of 12 amino acids. Germline V lookup: CDR1 SEHNR, CDR2 FQNEAQ (reference sequence). The CDR3 DNA sequence: TGTGCCAGCAGCCCAGCAGCAGATACGCAGTATTTT. Its protein is CASSPAADTQYF.

V gene TRBV4-2 combines with J gene TRBJ2-7; TRBD2 is a possible D gene (5 bases). Germline V gives CDR1 LGHNA, CDR2 YNFKEQ. The V end was cut by 1 base, the J end by 0 bases, with 7 bases between. The CDR3 extends over 14 amino acids. The DNA of the CDR3 is TGTGCCAGCAGCCAAGTGGGGAGCTCCTACGAGCAGTACTTC. It is translated as CASSQVGSSYEQYF.

The rearrangement links TRBV28 to TRBJ1-1, with D uncertain. V gave up 8 bases and J gave up 2 bases, with 6 bases separating them. CDR1 is MDHEN, CDR2 SYDVKM, per germline. This CDR3 comprises 11 residues. The CDR3 DNA reads as TGTGCCAGCGGCCTTAACACTGAAGCTTTCTTT. This translates into CASGLNTEAFF.

V gene TRBV29-1 combines with J gene TRBJ2-2; D may be TRBD1 or TRBD2 (5 bases each). The CDR3 covers 16 residues. Looked up from germline, CDR1 is SQVTM and CDR2 is ANQGSEA. V was trimmed by 2 bases and J by 6 bases, leaving 19 bases between them. This CDR3 reads CSVESTVGPRAGELFF. CDR3 nucleotides: TGCAGCGTTGAATCCACTGTGGGACCCAGGGCCGGGGAGCTGTTTTTT.

This chain connects TRBV29-1 to TRBJ2-3; D may be TRBD2 (5 bases). The ends were cut back, 7 bases at V and 4 bases at J, with 18 bases in the middle. The germline gives CDR1 SQVTM, CDR2 ANQGSEA. This CDR3 spans 14 amino acids. CDR3 bases: TGCAGCGCCGTTTTGGGCCCCGGGGCAGATACGCAGTATTTT. Translation: CSAVLGPGADTQYF.

This sequence joins TRBV9 and TRBJ1-2; D is unclear. Germline V gives CDR1 SGDLS, CDR2 YYNGEE. V dropped 4 bases and J dropped 4 bases, with 8 bases sitting between them. CDR3 length: 12 amino acids. CDR3 loop: CASSNRAYGYTF. The DNA for the CDR3 is TGTGCCAGCAGCAACCGGGCCTATGGCTACACCTTC. Full variable domain (remainder filled in from reference TRBV9 and TRBJ1-2): DSGVTQTPKHLITATGQRVTLRCSPRSGDLSVYWYQQSLDQGLQFLIQYYNGEERAKGNILERFSAQQFPDLHSELNLSSLELGDSALYFCASSNRAYGYTFGSGTRLTVV.